One and the same sample provided the 17 T cell receptor delta chains below, sequenced in a study of gamma-delta T cells after stem cell transplantation. TCRdb processed the RT-PCR reads again with the CATT caller. The sample has over 2,500 delta-chain clones, more than 7% seen once. The specimen sequenced was gamma-delta T cells. Receptors originate from a human donor. It is not recorded whose cells these are; they may come from a transplant donor.

This clone was seen a handful of times. This likely came from a read error, as a far larger clone is one base away. The V and J genes are TRDV2 and TRDJ3, with 13 bases that match TRDD3. From germline, CDR1 is GEAIGNYY and CDR2 EKD. The CDR3 totals 21 residues. CDR3 in amino acids: CACDTVLGDTPSSRDTRQMFF. CDR3 sequence (DNA): TGTGCCTGTGACACCGTACTGGGGGATACGCCCAGCTCCCGGGACACCCGACAGATGTTTTTC.

Worth noting for this clone: A far larger clone lies a single base away; this is likely a read error. The chain uses TRDV2 and TRDJ3, with TRDD3 matching 13 bases. CDR3 length: 21 amino acids. Germline V gene lookup returns CDR1 GEAIGNYY and CDR2 EKD. This CDR3 is CACDHVLGDTQGSWYTRQMFF. CDR3 DNA: TGTGCCTGTGACCACGTACTGGGGGATACGCAAGGCTCCTGGTACACCCGACAGATGTTTTTC.

Turning to this clone: The protein TCRdb lists belongs to a much larger clone and differs from this DNA's translation at residue 3, which points to a read error; the protein shown is made from the DNA. V is TRDV2 and J is TRDJ3; 7 bases map to TRDD3. This CDR3 spans 18 amino acids. Germline V gives CDR1 GEAIGNYY, CDR2 EKD. The chain's CDR3 is CAFDTVWGSSWDTRQMFF. CDR3 nucleotide sequence: TGTGCCTTTGACACGGTTTGGGGGAGCTCCTGGGACACCCGACAGATGTTTTTC.

Concerning this clone itself: TCRdb shows a much larger clone's protein in place of this DNA's translation, and the two differ at residue 15, likely through a read error; the protein shown is translated from the DNA. This sequence joins TRDV2 and TRDJ3; 7 positions agree with TRDD3. The germline gives CDR1 GEAIGNYY, CDR2 EKD. This CDR3 is built from 17 residues. The DNA of the CDR3 is TGTGCCTGTGACAGGGGGATGTCCTCCTGGGACACCCGACAGATTTTTTTC. It encodes CACDRGMSSWDTRQIFF.

On this clone itself: Only one base separates this from a far larger clonotype, so it likely reflects a read error. The V and J genes are TRDV2 and TRDJ1; D is unresolved. This CDR3 is built from 16 residues. Germline V gene data show CDR1 as GEAIGNYY and CDR2 as EKD. For the CDR3, the DNA is TGTGCCCGTGACACCGGTGCGGTCCCGTACACCGATAAACTCATCTTT. This sequence encodes CARDTGAVPYTDKLIF.

As concerns this clone: Being one base from a much bigger clone, this may be a read error. The chain combines TRDV1 with TRDJ1, with D perhaps TRDD3 (5 bases). Germline V lookup: CDR1 TSWWSYY, CDR2 QGS. The CDR3 totals 15 residues. V lost 5 bases, J lost 13 bases, and 26 bases lay in between. This chain's CDR3 is CALGNYYIRTLEPIF. DNA of the CDR3: TGTGCTCTTGGGAATTACTACATACGGACCCTTGAACCCATCTTT.

This clone was counted only a few times. TCRdb's protein, taken from a much larger clone, differs from this DNA's translation at residue 9, likely owing to a read error; the protein displayed comes from the DNA. The chain carries TRDV2 and TRDJ1; D is perhaps TRDD2 (5 bases). The CDR3 is 18 residues long. Trimming pared 3 bases from V and 0 bases from J, leaving 22 bases between. Germline assignment: CDR1 GEAIGNYY and CDR2 EKD. CDR3 DNA: TGTGCCTGTGACTCCCTACTACTGAGGGAACGGTACACCGATAAACTCATCTTT. The encoded protein is CACDSLLLRERYTDKLIF.

This clone was detected a few times. TCRdb's protein, taken from a much larger clone, differs from this DNA's translation at residue 4, likely owing to a read error; the protein displayed comes from the DNA. V is TRDV2 and J is TRDJ2; 10 nucleotides line up with TRDD3. The CDR3 consists of 18 residues. Germline V lookup: CDR1 GEAIGNYY, CDR2 EKD. The chain's CDR3 is CACNTVGGYSALTAQLFF. Written as DNA, the CDR3 is TGTGCCTGTAACACCGTTGGGGGATACTCAGCTTTGACAGCACAACTCTTCTTT.

With regard to this clone: This likely traces to a read error, being one base from a far larger clone. The gene calls are TRDV2 and TRDJ3, with TRDD3 matching 13 bases. The germline V gene encodes CDR1 GEAIGNYY and CDR2 EKD. CDR3 length equals 20 residues. The CDR3 bases are TGTGCCTGTGCCACCGCTACTGGGGGATACGCCTCCTGGGACACCCGACAGATGTTTTTC. As protein: CACATATGGYASWDTRQMFF.

In the case of this clone: A clone one base away is much larger, so this may be a read error. Other DNA sequences in this specimen translate into the identical CDR3. The V and J genes are TRDV3 and TRDJ1, with TRDD3 identical over 11 bases. The ends lost 3 bases at V and 0 bases at J; junction bases unmatched: 15. This CDR3 is built from 18 residues. Germline assignment: CDR1 TVYSNPD and CDR2 GDNSRS (reference sequence). The CDR3 nucleotides read TGTGCCTTCATGTATGGGGGATACGAGATTTGGTACACCGATAAACTCATCTTT. Its translation is CAFMYGGYEIWYTDKLIF.

This clone is judged large. Additional DNA sequences in this sample encode the identical CDR3. The genes are TRDV2 and TRDJ2; 11 bases match TRDD3. The CDR3 is made up of 16 amino acids. CDR1 is GEAIGNYY, CDR2 EKD, per germline. V dropped 2 bases and J dropped 0; count of bases not matched to a gene: 1. In DNA, the CDR3 is TGTGCCTGTGACATACTGGGGGATACTTTGACAGCACAACTCTTCTTT. This gives the protein CACDILGDTLTAQLFF.

The sample holds a few counts of this clone. Only one base separates this from a far larger clonotype, so it likely reflects a read error. Other DNA sequences from this sample encode an identical CDR3 as well. The chain uses TRDV2 and TRDJ2; the match to TRDD3 covers 10 bases. CDR3 length equals 18 residues. The germline gives CDR1 GEAIGNYY, CDR2 EKD. The CDR3 loop reads CACDTVGGYSALTAQLFF. As DNA, the CDR3 is TGTGCCTGTGACACCGTTGGGGGATACTCAGCTTTGACAGCACAGCTCTTCTTT.

Concerning this clone: With only one base between it and a far larger clone, this is likely a read error. The same CDR3 is also encoded by other DNA sequences in this sample. The gene calls are TRDV2 and TRDJ2, with 9 bases fitting TRDD3. Germline V gene data show CDR1 as GEAIGNYY and CDR2 as EKD. The CDR3 length is 13 residues. The CDR3 loop reads CACDYWGTAQLFF. CDR3 nucleotides: TGTGCCTGTGACTACTGGGGGACAGCACAGCTCTTCTTT.

This clone is categorized as large (0.1 to 1%). V is TRDV2 and J is TRDJ1; D possibly corresponds to TRDD3 (5 bases). From germline, CDR1 is GEAIGNYY and CDR2 EKD. The CDR3 extends over 15 amino acids. With 5 bases removed from V and 9 bases from J, the gap between germline ends came to 24 bases. CDR3 protein: CACGSYEDYGGELIF. The DNA for the CDR3 is TGTGCCTGTGGGTCATACGAGGATTACGGTGGCGAACTCATCTTT.

Turning to this clone: A much larger clone sits a single nucleotide away, making a read error possible. Different DNA sequences within this sample yield the same CDR3. The V and J genes are TRDV1 and TRDJ1; D gene ambiguous. The CDR3 consists of 16 residues. Per the germline V gene, CDR1 is TSWWSYY and CDR2 is QGS. V gave up 3 bases and J gave up 4 bases, with 18 bases separating them. Written as DNA, the CDR3 is TGTGCTCTTGGGGACGTACGGACGGCTGTCTTCGATAAACTCATCTTT. Its protein product is CALGDVRTAVFDKLIF.

With respect to this clone: It differs at one base from a far larger clone, so likely a read error. This chain joins TRDV2 and TRDJ3, with D perhaps TRDD3 (5 bases). The CDR3 has 20 residues. Germline V gene sequence: CDR1 GEAIGNYY, CDR2 EKD. CDR3 in amino acids: CACDTVGGVLPSWDTRQLFF. The CDR3 coding sequence is TGTGCCTGTGACACCGTTGGCGGGGTGCTACCCTCCTGGGACACCCGACAGCTGTTTTTC.

In its sample, this clone was seen a few times. This likely came from a read error, as a far larger clone is one base away. This sequence joins TRDV2 and TRDJ3; 10 nucleotides agree with TRDD3. Germline V gives CDR1 GEAIGNYY, CDR2 EKD. The CDR3 runs 19 residues. Trimming took 0 bases from V and 0 from J; bases not matched to a gene: 4. CDR3 protein: CACDTVLGDGSWDTRQMFF. DNA for the CDR3: TGTGCCTGTGACACCGTACTGGGGGATGGCTCCTGGGACACCCGACAGATGTTTTTC.